A single sample gave rise to the 9 T cell receptor beta chains below, sequenced in a study of beta chain features in type 1 diabetes. Sequencing targeted expressed TCRB transcripts, as all isolated RNA had been reverse transcribed. Only in-frame clones appear in the TCRdb table, and some are missing; sequencing was by immunoSEQ multiplex PCR. The repertoire consists of about 130,000 clones, with about a tenth occurring once and the leading ten covering roughly 0.7%. The sample comprised central memory CD4+ T cells from blood. These TCRs come from a man between 18 and 35 years old in good health.

This clone was recorded at least ten times. The chain carries TRBV7-2 and TRBJ2-7; TRBD2 is a possible D gene (6 bases). The germline CDR1 and CDR2 sequences are SGHTA and FQGNSA. The CDR3 has 14 amino acids. V was clipped by 4 bases and J by 4 bases, with 14 bases between them. The CDR3 is CASSSGTGYYEQYF. In DNA, the CDR3 is TGTGCCAGCAGCTCCGGGACTGGATATTACGAGCAGTACTTC.

The chain joins TRBV7-8 to TRBJ1-2; possibly TRBD1 for D (6 bases). Trimming pared 5 bases from V and 2 bases from J, leaving 15 bases between. CDR3 length: 15 residues. Germline V lookup: CDR1 SGHVS, CDR2 FQNEAQ. CDR3: CASSRTGMENYGYTF. CDR3 coding DNA: TGTGCCAGCAGCCGAACAGGGATGGAGAACTATGGCTACACCTTC.

This clone was seen a few times. The chain employs TRBV7-9 and TRBJ1-3, with TRBD1 matching over 7 bases. The CDR3 sequence is 15 residues long. V lost 5 bases, J lost 2 bases, and 6 bases stayed unmatched. Germline values: CDR1 SEHNR, CDR2 FQNEAQ (reference sequence). The CDR3 coding sequence is TGTGCCAGCAGCCCGCCGGGACAGACTGGAAACACCATATATTTT. It encodes CASSPPGQTGNTIYF.

A few counts support this clone. The CDR3 loop reads CASSTSGGANIQYF. For the CDR3, the DNA is TGTGCCAGCAGCACTAGCGGGGGGGCGAACATTCAGTACTTC. This rearrangement joins TRBV6-1 to TRBJ2-4; 13 bases are shared with TRBD2. The CDR3 has 14 residues. After removal of 6 bases from V and 7 bases from J, the junction contained 3 bases not matched to a gene. From germline, CDR1 is MNHNS and CDR2 SASEGT.

The rearrangement joins TRBV6-5 to TRBJ1-5; D gene uncertain. Trimming took off 3 bases at V and 0 bases at J, with 9 bases between the two ends. Germline lookup yields CDR1 MNHEY and CDR2 SVGAGI. The CDR3 runs to 15 residues. This chain's CDR3 is CASSYNSYSNQPQHF. Here the CDR3 DNA reads TGTGCCAGCAGTTATAACAGTTATAGCAATCAGCCCCAGCATTTT.

In its sample, this clone was seen a few times. The chain employs TRBV5-4 and TRBJ2-5; a weak D match, TRBD1 (7 bases). There are 14 residues in the CDR3. CDR1 is SGHNT and CDR2 is YYREEE in the germline V gene (reference sequence). Trimming took 4 bases from V and 5 from J, leaving 15 bases between them. The CDR3 DNA is TGTGCCAGCAGCCGTACAGGGGCGGGGGAGACCCAGTACTTC. This encodes CASSRTGAGETQYF.

The V gene is TRBV7-2, the J gene TRBJ2-5; D is uncertain. The CDR3 runs to 16 residues. CDR1 is SGHTA, CDR2 FQGNSA, per germline. With 0 bases removed from V and 2 bases from J, the gap between germline ends came to 13 bases. The CDR3 region has the DNA TGTGCCAGCAGCTTAGCCCCAGGCTACGGTCAAGAGACCCAGTACTTC. As protein: CASSLAPGYGQETQYF. The full variable domain, its missing parts supplied by reference TRBV7-2 and TRBJ2-5, is GAGVSQSPSNKVTEKGKDVELRCDPISGHTALYWYRQSLGQGLEFLIYFQGNSAPDKSGLPSDRFSAERTGGSVSTLTIQRTQQEDSAVYLCASSLAPGYGQETQYFGPGTRLLVL.

This clone appeared a few times. The chain uses TRBV7-2 and TRBJ2-7; D is possibly TRBD1 (6 bases). Germline V lookup: CDR1 SGHTA, CDR2 FQGNSA. Trimming removed 2 bases from V and 0 bases from J, with 11 bases in between. The CDR3 spans 15 residues. The CDR3, as DNA: TGTGCCAGCAGCTTACAGTCAGGGGCCTCCTACGAGCAGTACTTC. This encodes CASSLQSGASYEQYF.

The CDR3 bases are TGCGCCAGCAGCCCGGACTCCTACTCCTACGAGCAGTACTTC. Amino acid sequence: CASSPDSYSYEQYF. This rearrangement joins TRBV5-1 to TRBJ2-7, with a tentative D call TRBD2 (5 bases). Trimming pared 4 bases from V and 0 bases from J, leaving 11 bases between. Germline V lookup: CDR1 SGHRS, CDR2 YFSETQ. CDR3 length: 14 amino acids.